The 8 T cell receptor beta chains reported below all come from one sample, sequenced in a study of control samples from healthy donors and cancer patients (dated by TCRdb to 2019 to 2021). Libraries came from the immunoSEQ multiplex PCR assay. TCRdb took this table from immuneACCESS and kept in-frame rearrangements with V and J called. Such tables lack part of the clones; where checked against another copy, unresolved V genes explain under half of the gap, and the rest is unexplained. The table for this sample lists 95,000 to 130,000 clones; 88% of them were counted only once. The ten largest account for 2% to 2.5% of the sample. Sample: blood. The source is a woman in her seventies in good health.

This chain connects TRBV9 to TRBJ2-1; 12 positions agree with TRBD2. The CDR3 is made up of 17 amino acids. Trimming removed 3 bases from V and 7 bases from J; junction bases left unmatched: 11. Germline CDR1 and CDR2: SGDLS and YYNGEE. This CDR3 reads CASSGGLAGGNKNEQFF. In DNA form, the CDR3 reads TGTGCCAGCAGCGGAGGTCTAGCGGGGGGGAATAAGAATGAGCAGTTCTTC. Based on the CDR3 plus reference TRBV9 and TRBJ2-1, the full variable domain is DSGVTQTPKHLITATGQRVTLRCSPRSGDLSVYWYQQSLDQGLQFLIQYYNGEERAKGNILERFSAQQFPDLHSELNLSSLELGDSALYFCASSGGLAGGNKNEQFFGPGTRLTVL.

Details on this clone: Other DNA sequences in this specimen translate into the identical CDR3. This chain connects TRBV28 to TRBJ1-2, with 7 bases lining up with TRBD1. J was trimmed by 8 bases and V by 6 bases; bases with no gene match: 12. CDR1 and CDR2 from the germline V gene are MDHEN and SYDVKM. This CDR3 is 14 amino acids long. This CDR3 is CASRSQGGRRGYTF. The CDR3 region has the DNA TGTGCCAGCAGATCGCAGGGGGGGCGACGGGGCTACACCTTC.

This clone was detected a few times. V is TRBV2 and J is TRBJ1-1; a weak D match, TRBD1 (6 bases). Germline V gene sequence: CDR1 SNHLY, CDR2 FYNNEI. The CDR3 is 14 residues long. V shed 5 bases and J shed 3 bases, with 13 bases lying between them. The CDR3, as DNA: TGTGCCAGCAGTTCGGGGGGGCGCGACACTGAAGCTTTCTTT. Translation: CASSSGGRDTEAFF.

With respect to this clone: The sample carries other DNA sequences with the same CDR3. The chain is built from TRBV18 and TRBJ2-7, with 8 bases matching TRBD1. V shed 3 bases, J shed 3 bases, and the junction held 4 bases outside the gene matches. This CDR3 comprises 14 residues. The V gene's germline CDR1 is KGHSH and CDR2 LQKENI. The CDR3 nucleotides read TGTGCCAGCTCACCCGGGACAGGAAACTACGAGCAGTACTTC. It translates to CASSPGTGNYEQYF.

This chain joins TRBV6-5 and TRBJ2-7; 7 nucleotides align to TRBD1. Trimming at V came to 0 bases and at J to 6 bases, leaving 8 bases not matched to a gene. The CDR3 extends over 15 amino acids. Germline assignment: CDR1 MNHEY and CDR2 SVGAGI. CDR3 protein: CASSYSVQGDSEQYF. In DNA form, the CDR3 reads TGTGCCAGCAGTTACTCTGTTCAGGGGGATTCCGAGCAGTACTTC.

V and J are TRBV2 and TRBJ2-2; 10 nucleotides align to TRBD2. This CDR3 has 15 residues. V lost 1 base, J lost 6 bases, and 2 bases stayed unmatched. Germline CDR1 reads SNHLY; CDR2 reads FYNNEI. CDR3 residues: CASSEDSGGAGELFF. CDR3 in DNA: TGTGCCAGCAGTGAAGACAGCGGGGGGGCCGGGGAGCTGTTTTTT.

J is TRBJ1-5 and V is TRBV9; no definite D call. The CDR3 consists of 13 residues. V shed 4 bases and J shed 7 bases, with 12 bases lying between them. CDR1 SGDLS and CDR2 YYNGEE come from the germline V gene. For the CDR3, the DNA is TGTGCCAGCAGCCTCCACTTGGGGCAGCCCCAGCATTTT. Translating gives CASSLHLGQPQHF.

Worth noting for this clone: Other DNA sequences of this sample code for an identical CDR3. The rearrangement links TRBV6-5 to TRBJ1-2, with D possibly being TRBD1 (5 bases). From germline, CDR1 is MNHEY and CDR2 SVGAGI. V was shortened by 2 bases and J by 2 bases, with 9 bases between the two germline ends. The CDR3 loop spans 14 amino acids. The CDR3 nucleotides read TGTGCCAGCAGTTACGGGGCGGCAAACTATGGCTACACCTTC. This gives the protein CASSYGAANYGYTF.